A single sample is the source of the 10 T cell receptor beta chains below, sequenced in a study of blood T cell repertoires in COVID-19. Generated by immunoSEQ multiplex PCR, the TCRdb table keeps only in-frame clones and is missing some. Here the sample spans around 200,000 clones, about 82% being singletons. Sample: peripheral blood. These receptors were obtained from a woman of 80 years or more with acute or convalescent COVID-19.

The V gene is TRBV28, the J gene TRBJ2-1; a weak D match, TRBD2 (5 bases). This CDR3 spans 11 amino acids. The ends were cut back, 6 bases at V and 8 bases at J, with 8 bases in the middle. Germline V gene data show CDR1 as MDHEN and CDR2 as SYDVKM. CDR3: CASRGRDEQFF. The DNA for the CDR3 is TGTGCCAGCAGAGGGCGGGATGAGCAGTTCTTC.

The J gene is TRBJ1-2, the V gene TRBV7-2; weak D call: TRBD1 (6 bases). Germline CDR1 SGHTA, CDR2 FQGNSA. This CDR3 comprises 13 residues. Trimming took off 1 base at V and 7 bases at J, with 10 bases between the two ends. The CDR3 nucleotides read TGTGCCAGCAGCTTAGGACAGGAGATTGGCTACACCTTC. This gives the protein CASSLGQEIGYTF.

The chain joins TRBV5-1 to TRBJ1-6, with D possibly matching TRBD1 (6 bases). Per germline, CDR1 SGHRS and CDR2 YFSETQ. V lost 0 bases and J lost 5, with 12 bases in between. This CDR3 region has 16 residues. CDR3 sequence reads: CASSLAQGSNNSPLHF. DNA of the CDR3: TGCGCCAGCAGCTTGGCCCAGGGGTCGAATAATTCACCCCTCCACTTT.

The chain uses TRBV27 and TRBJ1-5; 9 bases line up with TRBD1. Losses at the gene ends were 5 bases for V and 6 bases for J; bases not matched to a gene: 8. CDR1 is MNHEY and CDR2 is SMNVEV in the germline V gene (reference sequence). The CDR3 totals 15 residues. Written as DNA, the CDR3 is TGTGCCAGCAGTCCCCGGGGACAGGGAGGTCAGCCCCAGCATTTT. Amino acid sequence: CASSPRGQGGQPQHF.

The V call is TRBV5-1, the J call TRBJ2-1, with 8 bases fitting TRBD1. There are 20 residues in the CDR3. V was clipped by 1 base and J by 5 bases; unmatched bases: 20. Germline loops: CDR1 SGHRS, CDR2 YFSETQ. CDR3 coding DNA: TGCGCCAGCAGCTTGACATCTCAGGGGGCGTTAAGGGCCCTCAACAATGAGCAGTTCTTC. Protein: CASSLTSQGALRALNNEQFF.

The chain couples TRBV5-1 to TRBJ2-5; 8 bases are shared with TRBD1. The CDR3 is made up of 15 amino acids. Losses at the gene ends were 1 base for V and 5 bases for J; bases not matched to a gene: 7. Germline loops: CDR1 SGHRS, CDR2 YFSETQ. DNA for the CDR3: TGCGCCAGCAGCTTGATGACAGGGGAAGGGGAGACCCAGTACTTC. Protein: CASSLMTGEGETQYF.

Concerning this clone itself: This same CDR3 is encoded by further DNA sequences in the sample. The CDR3 reads CASSLAGGPQETQYF. The CDR3 coding sequence is TGTGCCAGCAGCTTAGCGGGAGGGCCCCAAGAGACCCAGTACTTC. The V gene is TRBV2, the J gene TRBJ2-5, with 11 bases lining up with TRBD2. Germline V lookup: CDR1 SNHLY, CDR2 FYNNEI. V was pared by 6 bases and J by 1 base, with 4 bases of the junction left unmatched. This CDR3 is built from 15 residues.

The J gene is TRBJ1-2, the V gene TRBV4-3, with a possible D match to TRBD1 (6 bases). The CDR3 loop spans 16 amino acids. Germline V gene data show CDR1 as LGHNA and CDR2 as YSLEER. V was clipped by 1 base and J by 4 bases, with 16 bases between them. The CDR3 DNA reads TGCGCCAGCAGCCAAGGTGCGGGTGGGGGCGGCTATGGCTACACCTTC. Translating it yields CASSQGAGGGGYGYTF.

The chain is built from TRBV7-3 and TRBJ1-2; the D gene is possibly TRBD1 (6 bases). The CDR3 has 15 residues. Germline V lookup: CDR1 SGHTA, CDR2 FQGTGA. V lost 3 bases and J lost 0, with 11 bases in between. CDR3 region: CASSFTGPANYGYTF. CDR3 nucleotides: TGTGCCAGCAGCTTTACAGGGCCCGCTAACTATGGCTACACCTTC.

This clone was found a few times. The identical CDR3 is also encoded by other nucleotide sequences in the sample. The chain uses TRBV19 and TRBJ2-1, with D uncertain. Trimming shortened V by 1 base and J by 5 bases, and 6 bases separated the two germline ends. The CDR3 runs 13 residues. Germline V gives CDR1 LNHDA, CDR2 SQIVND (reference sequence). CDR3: CASSIGQNNEQFF. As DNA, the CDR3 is TGTGCCAGTAGTATAGGGCAGAACAATGAGCAGTTCTTC.